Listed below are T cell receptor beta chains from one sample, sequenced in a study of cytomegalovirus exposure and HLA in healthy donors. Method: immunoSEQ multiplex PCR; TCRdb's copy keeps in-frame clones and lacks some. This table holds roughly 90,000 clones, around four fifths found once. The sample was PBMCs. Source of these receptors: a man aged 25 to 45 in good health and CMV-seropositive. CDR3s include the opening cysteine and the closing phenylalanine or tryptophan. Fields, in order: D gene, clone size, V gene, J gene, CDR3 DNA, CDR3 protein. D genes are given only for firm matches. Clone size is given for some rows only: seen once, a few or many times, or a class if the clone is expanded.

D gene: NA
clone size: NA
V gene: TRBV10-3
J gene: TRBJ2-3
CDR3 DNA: TGTGCCATAAGCCCCAGGGAAGGGAGCACAGATACGCAGTATTTT
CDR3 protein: CAISPREGSTDTQYF

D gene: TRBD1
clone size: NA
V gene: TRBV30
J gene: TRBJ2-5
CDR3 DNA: TGTGCCTGGAGACCGGGACAGGGAGCCTGGGAGACCCAGTACTTC
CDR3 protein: CAWRPGQGAWETQYF

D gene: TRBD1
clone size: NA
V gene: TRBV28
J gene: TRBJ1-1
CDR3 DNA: TGTGCCAGCAGGTATGCCGGGACAGGGGGACATACTGAAGCTTTCTTT
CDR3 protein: CASRYAGTGGHTEAFF

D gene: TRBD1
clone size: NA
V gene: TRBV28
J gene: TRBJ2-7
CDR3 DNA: TGTGCCAGCAGTTCGCCCCGACAGGGCCTTTCCTACGAGCAGTACTTC
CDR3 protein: CASSSPRQGLSYEQYF

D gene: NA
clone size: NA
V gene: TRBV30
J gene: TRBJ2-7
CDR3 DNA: TGTGCCTGGAGTGTCACCTACGAGCAGTACTTC
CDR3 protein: CAWSVTYEQYF

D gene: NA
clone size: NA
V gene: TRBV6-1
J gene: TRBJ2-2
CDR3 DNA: TGTGCCAGCAGGGGAGCCTACCCGGACACCGGGGAGCTGTTTTTT
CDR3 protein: CASRGAYPDTGELFF

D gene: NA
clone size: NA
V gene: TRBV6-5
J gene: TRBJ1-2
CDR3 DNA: TGTGCCAGCAGCAAGAGGGCCGGTCCTGGCTACACCTTC
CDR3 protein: CASSKRAGPGYTF

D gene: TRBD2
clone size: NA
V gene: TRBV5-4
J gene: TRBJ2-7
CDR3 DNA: TGTGCCAGCAGCTTGGGTCGAGCGGGGATCTACGAGCAGTACTTC
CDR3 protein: CASSLGRAGIYEQYF

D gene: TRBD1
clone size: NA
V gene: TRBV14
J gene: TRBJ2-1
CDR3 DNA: TGTGCCAGCAGCCCCGGACAGGGGAGGGAGCAGGGTGAGCAGTTCTTC
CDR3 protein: CASSPGQGREQGEQFF

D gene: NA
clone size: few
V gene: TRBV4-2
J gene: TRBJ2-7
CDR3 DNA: TGTGCCAGCAGCCAAGAAGCGAGGCCTACCTACGAGCAGTACTTC
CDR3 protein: CASSQEARPTYEQYF

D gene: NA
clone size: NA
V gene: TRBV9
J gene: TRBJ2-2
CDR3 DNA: TGTGCCAGCAGCGTGGGTAGCGGGAACACCGGGGAGCTGTTTTTT
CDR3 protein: CASSVGSGNTGELFF

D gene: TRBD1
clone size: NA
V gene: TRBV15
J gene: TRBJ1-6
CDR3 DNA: TGTGCCACCAGCAGAGGGCTTGGGACAGGGGGGAATAATTCACCCCTCCACTTT
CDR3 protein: CATSRGLGTGGNNSPLHF

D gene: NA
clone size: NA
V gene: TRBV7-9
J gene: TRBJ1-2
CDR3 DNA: TGTGCCAGCAGCCATTGGGACACTTCCTATGGCTACACCTTC
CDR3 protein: CASSHWDTSYGYTF

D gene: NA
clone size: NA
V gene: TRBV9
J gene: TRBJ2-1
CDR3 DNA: TGTGCCAGCAGCGTAGGCCAGGCTGCTTGGAATGAGCAGTTCTTC
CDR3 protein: CASSVGQAAWNEQFF

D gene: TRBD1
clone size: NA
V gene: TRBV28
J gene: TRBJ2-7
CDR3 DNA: TGTGCCAGCAGAGCCTCGACAGGGAGCGAGCAGTACTTC
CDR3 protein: CASRASTGSEQYF